This TCR beta chain was identified during a study of T cells in Graves' hyperthyroidism and ophthalmopathy. About this clonotype itself: Its specificity is not known.

Investigators excluded patients with uncontrolled infection, other autoimmune disease, pregnancy or lactation. Diagnosing involved the use of clinical symptoms, serum thyroxine and TRAb, thyroid ultrasound and orbital computed tomography. The CDR3 regions of TCR beta were amplified from RNA transcripts. TCR CDR3 underwent first-round RT-PCR with the HTBI primer set. TCRdb reanalysed the multiplex PCR reads using MiXCR and keeps one entry per CDR3 protein. The sample records 560,000 or so distinct CDR3 sequences, more than 45% being singletons. The CDR3 extends over 14 amino acids. Trimming left V 4 bases short and J 5 bases short, with 11 bases between. Germline V CDR1 and CDR2: KGHDR, SFDVKD. Whole-study findings and limits: Stable hyperthyroidism was told apart from ophthalmopathy by a model built on 13 V-J features. Most clonotypes expanded in the thyroid (above 0.001) were also present in blood.

This receptor was taken from a woman younger than 30 with Graves' hyperthyroidism. The sequenced sample consisted of peripheral blood or thyroid tissue (not recorded which). This rearrangement joins TRBV24-1 to TRBJ1-5; possible D gene TRBD1, 5 bases. DNA of the CDR3: TGTGCCACCAGTGACAGACAGAGCCATCAGCCCCAGCATTTT. Protein: CATSDRQSHQPQHF.